This TCR beta chain originates from a study of T cell responses to AZD1222 COVID-19 vaccine. The CDR3 is 13 residues long. Germline V gives CDR1 MNHEY, CDR2 SMNVEV (reference sequence). V lost 8 bases and J 7 bases, leaving 12 bases between the germline ends. This clone has just a few counts. The antigen remains undetermined. Assay used: immunoSEQ multiplex PCR; TCRdb lists only in-frame clones, some missing. Counted here are about 120,000 clones, 80% to 90% occurring once; the ten biggest clones make up approximately 1.7%. General study results and limits: Clonal diversity was possibly underestimated, and white British individuals and females predominated among donors. CD4 TCRs associated with vaccination spanned spike, dominating at 160-218 and 743-854.

Here the sequenced sample was peripheral blood, taken on day 0 of AZD1222 vaccination. The chain recombines TRBV27 with TRBJ1-6; D perhaps matches TRBD1 (6 bases). The clonotype was recovered from an adult in good health. In DNA form, the CDR3 reads TGTGCCAGCCGTTCAGGGGCAAATTCACCCCTCCACTTT. This codes for CASRSGANSPLHF.